Sequencing of this T cell receptor (beta chain) was carried out in a study of blood T cell repertoires in COVID-19. Study as a whole: The samples span acute and convalescent COVID-19 from the United States, Italy and Spain. T cells, B-cell-depleted T cells, or PBMCs supplied cDNA or gDNA.

Per the original methods: Estimates of nucleated cell counts were drawn from the amplification of reference gene primers. Only in-frame clones appear in the TCRdb table, and some are missing; sequencing was by immunoSEQ multiplex PCR. V, J and clone size reflect that table, while D and trimming were determined from the DNA. The sample lists under 300,000 clones, approximately 88% occurring once. This CDR3 has 14 residues. From germline, CDR1 is SGHTA and CDR2 FQGNSA. Unmatched junction bases numbered 2, after V lost 3 bases and J lost 5 bases. Sequenced material: peripheral blood. The rearrangement joins TRBV7-2 to TRBJ1-4, with 8 bases lining up with TRBD1. The TCR sequence derives from a man aged 50-60 years with acute or convalescent COVID-19. CDR3 region: CASSFQGANEKLFF. The CDR3 coding sequence is TGTGCCAGCAGCTTTCAGGGGGCGAATGAAAAACTGTTTTTT.